Detailed here is one TCR beta chain. Its antigen is unknown. No quality values exist for individual bases; no much larger clone is one base distant. The meaning of the sample's time point label: newly diagnosed GD, antithyroid drugs for less than 3 months. For both TCR sequencing and RNA sequencing, RNA was extracted from PBMCs in TRIzol. Graves' disease was diagnosed according to American Thyroid Association guidelines. The patients came from an endocrinology department in Xi'an, China. From each patient, approximately 9.9 milliliters of peripheral blood was collected into an EDTA anticoagulant tube. PBMCs were isolated by Ficoll Paque Plus density gradient separation without further T cell sorting. RNA quality was checked with an Agilent 2100 Bioanalyzer and agarose gel, and concentration with a NanoDrop 2000. Via the germline V gene, CDR1 is KGHSH and CDR2 LQKENI. The CDR3 contains 14 residues, cysteine and phenylalanine counted. Here the CDR3 DNA is all that survives: 42 bases in frame from base 1. V and J lose 5 bases and 5 bases, and a span of 14 bases separates them.

Library method: multiplex PCR. Sequencing used an Illumina HiSeq 4000. TCR beta libraries were built with iRepertoire HTBI primers and Arm-PCR amplification of CDR3 regions. Before sequencing, the PCR products underwent gel purification. From the authors' description of their analysis: Across samples, 60 to 70 TRBV and 13 to 15 TRBJ segments were identified and used for gene usage analysis of CDR3 amino acid clonotypes. COPE and FqMerger were used to merge filtered high-quality paired reads into contigs. BLAST was used to align contigs to the IMGT TRBV, TRBD and TRBJ reference genes, and CDR3 was defined following IMGT. Clonotypes above 0.1% frequency were classified as highly expanded clones. Repertoire diversity was measured by Shannon entropy, and V-J evenness by the Gini coefficient. A clonotype found in more than one individual was treated as public. Starting from the raw public reads, TCRdb applied fastp trimming at Q25, assembled clones with MiXCR and retained in-frame beta chains. Rows are unified per CDR3 protein, each entry keeping the most common DNA and genes. TCRdb's processing, not the study's, gives the V and J calls here. The sample yields approximately 360,000 distinct CDR3 sequences; approximately 12% were counted once. The ten biggest clones cover about 20% of the sample.

The sample originates from a study of regulatory T cells in long-lasting Graves disease (dated by TCRdb to 2020 to 2023). About the full investigation: Patients with newly diagnosed Graves' disease had been on antithyroid drugs for under 3 months. This study used TCR sequencing and RNA sequencing of peripheral blood to compare persistent Graves' disease patients against newly diagnosed Graves' disease patients. The study took place in China and was registered as a clinical trial. A total of some 35 samples underwent TCR sequencing: about 13 from persistent and 20 from newly diagnosed Graves' disease patients.

The paper's findings and limits, for the study overall: Sequencing and analysis were limited to the TCR beta chain. Compared with newly diagnosed patients, persistent Graves' disease patients had lower TCR Shannon entropy and fewer highly expanded clones, which suggests clonal expansion. Preferential use of TRBV28, TRBJ1-2 and TRBJ2-5 was observed in persistent disease, whereas TRBV20-1 and TRBJ2-1 were favored in newly diagnosed disease. The authors acknowledged the small sample size as a limitation that may reduce accuracy. A larger number of public clonotypes was shared among persistent patients (approximately 3,000) than among newly diagnosed patients (approximately 1,000). Because the primary lesion, thyroid tissue, could not be accessed, the study looked at peripheral blood alone.

The data were also submitted as part of a second study, on T cells in Graves' hyperthyroidism and ophthalmopathy. The other study reports the following: Graves' hyperthyroidism was defined as stable when no progression to ophthalmopathy occurred over 18 months of follow-up. Hyperthyroidism patients were newly diagnosed, had a disease duration of under 2 months, and were aged 18 to 65 years. Exclusion was applied to patients with uncontrolled infections, other autoimmune diseases, pregnancy or lactation. Diagnoses relied on clinical symptoms, serum thyroxine and TRAb, thyroid ultrasound and orbital computed tomography. The first round of RT-PCR for the TCR CDR3 was performed with the HTBI primer set and the Qiagen OneStep RT-PCR kit. Most expanded thyroid clonotypes (frequency above 0.001) were also found in blood, which suggests that blood repertoires may mirror thyroid immune responses. A 13 V-J signature model separated ophthalmopathy from stable hyperthyroidism, with 87.88% sensitivity and 81.08% specificity in cross-validation and 80%/75% in testing. In validation, the model predicted progression to ophthalmopathy with approximately 70% sensitivity and around 72% specificity, a median of about 6.7 months before onset. To identify TCR V-J signatures that set the groups apart, the researchers used a discovery cohort of more than 95 patients, made up of under 45 with Graves' ophthalmopathy and 57 with stable Graves' hyperthyroidism. Prospective prediction of ophthalmopathy was tested in an independent validation cohort of 18 to 20 hyperthyroidism patients and 15 to 17 patients who later progressed to ophthalmopathy. For training and testing, the roughly 93 patients in the discovery cohort were randomly divided in a 7:3 ratio. The study also compared thyroid tissue and blood T-cell repertoires from several Graves' hyperthyroidism patients. Following sampling, methimazole starting at 30 mg daily was given to hyperthyroidism patients, and high-dose intravenous methylprednisolone was given to ophthalmopathy patients. Libraries were constructed in a second round of multiplex PCR, after which size selection and purification were carried out. The libraries were sequenced on an Illumina HiSeq2000 using paired-end 100 bp reads. SOAPnuke was used to process the raw data, removing reads that contained adapters or uncalled bases, had a mean Phred below 15, or lacked an exact match to the constant primer or identifier. COPE v1.2.5 was used to merge the high-quality paired reads, and each unique nucleotide sequence was defined as a clonotype. MiTCR v1.1 was used to align the clonotypes against IMGT TRBV, TRBD and TRBJ reference segments. Analysis was restricted to V-J combinations with a frequency above 0.0001, which covered over 98% of repertoires. The TCS score was defined as the ratio of F50 (clonal expansion) to E x V (chaos), calculated using BLOSUM62-based TCRdist between CDR3 peptides within each V-J. Welch's t-statistics and random forest reduced some 510 V-J features to 13, which were used in a naive Bayes classifier (R e1071). Sample size was not statistically predetermined, and blinding of investigators to group allocation was not performed. TCR Vbeta CDR3 sequencing of 120 to 150 peripheral blood samples (roughly 43 ophthalmopathy, over 70 hyperthyroidism and around 17 progressor patients) is reported in the paper.

The clonotype comes from a woman aged 18-29 years with Graves disease. Donor details come from another sample of the same person, matched by shared clones. This receptor chain uses TRBV18 and TRBJ2-3, with the D segment possibly TRBD1 or TRBD2, each aligning over 5 bases. Sequencing was performed on peripheral blood mononuclear cells (PBMCs), taken at new diagnosis, from a patient treated with antithyroid drugs. The DNA is TGTGCCAGCTCAGAACGTGCTGGGGGAGATACGCAGTATTTT. The resulting protein is CASSERAGGDTQYF.